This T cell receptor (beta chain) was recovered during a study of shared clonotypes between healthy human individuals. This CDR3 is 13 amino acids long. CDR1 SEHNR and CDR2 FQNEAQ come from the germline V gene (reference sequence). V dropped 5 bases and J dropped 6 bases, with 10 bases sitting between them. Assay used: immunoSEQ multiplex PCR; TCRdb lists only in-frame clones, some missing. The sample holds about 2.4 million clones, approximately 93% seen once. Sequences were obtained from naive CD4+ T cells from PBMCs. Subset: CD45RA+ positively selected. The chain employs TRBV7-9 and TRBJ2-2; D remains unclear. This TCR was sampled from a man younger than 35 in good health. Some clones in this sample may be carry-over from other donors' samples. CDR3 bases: TGTGCCAGCAGCCGCATAGTTCCCGGGGAGCTGTTTTTT. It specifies CASSRIVPGELFF.